These 17 T cell receptor beta chains share one sample of origin, sequenced in a study of cytomegalovirus exposure and HLA in healthy donors. The PCR employed 60 Vbeta primers together with 13 Jbeta primers. This table comes from immunoSEQ multiplex PCR, and its TCRdb copy is limited to in-frame clones, with some not included. The data show 150,000 to 200,000 clones, with around 68% seen just once and approximately 1.5% held by the top ten. The sequenced sample consisted of PBMCs. The receptors stem from a man in his forties or fifties in good health and CMV-seronegative.

The chain joins TRBV7-9 to TRBJ1-1; TRBD1 agrees at 11 bases. V shed 3 bases, J shed 8 bases, and the junction held 8 bases outside the gene matches. CDR3 length: 15 amino acids. Germline values: CDR1 SEHNR, CDR2 FQNEAQ (reference sequence). The DNA of the CDR3 is TGTGCCAGCAGCTTCGCCGGGACAGGGGGTGCCGAAGCTTTCTTT. Residues: CASSFAGTGGAEAFF.

This clone was seen a single time. This chain links TRBV7-9 with TRBJ1-2; TRBD1 matches at 10 bases. The V gene's germline CDR1 is SEHNR and CDR2 FQNEAQ (reference sequence). Trimming at V came to 4 bases and at J to 3 bases, leaving 5 bases not matched to a gene. The CDR3 has 15 residues. CDR3 nucleotide sequence: TGTGCCAGCAGCTCGACAGGGGGCGCGGACTATGGCTACACCTTC. This translates into CASSSTGGADYGYTF.

The sample holds a few counts of this clone. The rearrangement links TRBV7-2 to TRBJ2-3, with 8 positions matching TRBD2. The ends lost 6 bases at V and 8 bases at J; junction bases unmatched: 10. This CDR3 spans 14 amino acids. Germline values: CDR1 SGHTA, CDR2 FQGNSA. The CDR3 sequence is CASRQSGGMSTQYF. Here the CDR3 DNA reads TGTGCCAGCAGACAAAGCGGGGGAATGAGTACGCAGTATTTT.

This clone was observed a single time. This chain links TRBV19 with TRBJ2-5; TRBD2 matches at 11 bases. CDR1 and CDR2 from the germline V gene are LNHDA and SQIVND (reference sequence). This CDR3 region has 16 residues. J gave up 3 bases and V 5 bases, and 8 bases lay outside the gene matches. This CDR3 reads CASSHLAGGFKETQYF. The CDR3 nucleotides read TGTGCCAGTAGTCACCTAGCGGGGGGTTTTAAAGAGACCCAGTACTTC.

The chain uses TRBV5-6 and TRBJ1-1, with a weak D call TRBD1 (5 bases). Germline V gene sequence: CDR1 SGHDT, CDR2 YYEEEE. Trimming left V 0 bases short and J 2 bases short, with 14 bases between. The CDR3 runs 16 residues. The CDR3: CASSLVGQGINTEAFF. CDR3 DNA: TGTGCCAGCAGCTTGGTAGGGCAGGGAATAAACACTGAAGCTTTCTTT.

The chain employs TRBV11-2 and TRBJ1-3; 7 bases fit TRBD1. The V gene's germline CDR1 is SGHAT and CDR2 FQNNGV. After removal of 1 base from V and 1 base from J, the junction contained 4 bases not matched to a gene. This CDR3 is built from 16 residues. The CDR3 DNA reads TGTGCCAGCAGCTTAGTTAGGGGGCCATCTGGAAACACCATATATTTT. This codes for CASSLVRGPSGNTIYF.

The chain uses TRBV6-1 and TRBJ2-4, with 10 nucleotides matching TRBD2. This CDR3 spans 15 amino acids. The germline CDR1 and CDR2 sequences are MNHNS and SASEGT. The V gene end was trimmed by 3 bases and the J gene end by 6 bases; junction bases not matched to a gene: 5. The CDR3 DNA sequence: TGTGCCAGCAGTGATTCTAGCGGGGGTAGAAACATTCAGTACTTC. Translating gives CASSDSSGGRNIQYF.

The chain links TRBV7-6 to TRBJ2-5, with D perhaps matching TRBD1 (6 bases). Germline V lookup: CDR1 SGHVS, CDR2 FNYEAQ. Deletions cut 2 bases from V and 1 base from J, with 11 bases between. This CDR3 has 15 amino acids. The CDR3 coding sequence is TGTGCCAGCAGCTTATCTAGGGGGTTCCAAGAGACCCAGTACTTC. Its protein is CASSLSRGFQETQYF. Full variable domain (rest looked up from reference TRBV7-6 and TRBJ2-5): GAGVSQSPRYKVTKRGQDVALRCDPISGHVSLYWYRQALGQGPEFLTYFNYEAQQDKSGLPNDRFSAERPEGSISTLTIQRTEQRDSAMYRCASSLSRGFQETQYFGPGTRLLVL.

The table lists this clone with a count of one. V and J are TRBV4-3 and TRBJ2-7; possibly TRBD2 for D (6 bases). Trimming took off 1 base at V and 3 bases at J, with 10 bases between the two ends. Per the germline V gene, CDR1 is LGHNA and CDR2 is YSLEER. CDR3 length: 14 amino acids. CDR3 DNA sequence: TGCGCCAGCAGCCAAGGCGGGAAGATCTACGAGCAGTACTTC. This translates into CASSQGGKIYEQYF.

V is TRBV28 and J is TRBJ2-3; D remains unclear. Trimming left V 1 base short and J 6 bases short, with 8 bases between. This CDR3 region has 13 residues. Germline CDR1 and CDR2: MDHEN and SYDVKM. The CDR3 region has the DNA TGTGCCAGCAGTTTATCCCTAGAGGATACGCAGTATTTT. Encoded protein: CASSLSLEDTQYF.

The rearrangement joins TRBV6-5 to TRBJ1-4; no reliable D call. The CDR3 contains 13 residues. CDR1 MNHEY and CDR2 SVGAGI come from the germline V gene. Trimming pared 5 bases from V and 4 bases from J, leaving 8 bases between. The chain's CDR3 is CASSPVVNEKLFF. Written as DNA, the CDR3 is TGTGCCAGCAGTCCGGTTGTTAATGAAAAACTGTTTTTT.

The V and J genes are TRBV15 and TRBJ1-5; D uncertain. Germline CDR1 and CDR2: LNHNV and YYDKDF (reference sequence). The V end was cut by 0 bases, the J end by 3 bases, with 12 bases between. CDR3 length equals 16 residues. The CDR3 region is CATSRDKGGFNQPQHF. Here the CDR3 DNA reads TGTGCCACCAGCAGAGATAAAGGAGGGTTCAATCAGCCCCAGCATTTT.

Concerning this clone itself: Within the sample, other DNA sequences also encode this same CDR3. The chain combines TRBV5-1 with TRBJ2-7; D is unresolved. Germline CDR1 reads SGHRS; CDR2 reads YFSETQ. The germline V and J ends were trimmed by 3 bases and 2 bases, with 21 bases remaining between them. This CDR3 is 17 amino acids long. The CDR3 is CASSSRQRRKPTYEQYF. CDR3 nucleotides: TGCGCCAGCAGCTCCCGGCAGCGACGAAAACCAACCTACGAGCAGTACTTC.

The rearrangement uses TRBV6-6 and TRBJ1-1; TRBD1 aligns across 9 bases. The CDR3 contains 13 residues. Germline V CDR1 and CDR2: MNHNY, SVGAGI (reference sequence). Unmatched junction bases numbered 10, after V lost 6 bases and J lost 11 bases. CDR3 amino acids: CASRPGQGLYAFF. As DNA, the CDR3 is TGTGCCAGCAGGCCGGGACAGGGTTTGTATGCTTTCTTT.

The chain has TRBV9 and TRBJ2-3; TRBD2 agrees at 14 bases. This CDR3 has 18 amino acids. Germline CDR1 SGDLS, CDR2 YYNGEE. Trimming removed 2 bases from V and 3 bases from J; junction bases left unmatched: 8. Here the CDR3 DNA reads TGTGCCAGCAGCGTCCCGACTAGCGGGGGGGATACTACAGATACGCAGTATTTT. Translated: CASSVPTSGGDTTDTQYF.

V gene TRBV7-9 combines with J gene TRBJ1-1; 12 bases agree with TRBD1. Unmatched junction bases numbered 4, after V lost 1 base and J lost 1 base. Looked up from germline, CDR1 is SEHNR and CDR2 is FQNEAQ (reference sequence). The CDR3 consists of 17 residues. CDR3 nucleotides: TGTGCCAGCAGCTTAGGGGACAGGGGGCGCGGGAACACTGAAGCTTTCTTT. Its protein product is CASSLGDRGRGNTEAFF.

The chain links TRBV9 to TRBJ1-2; 9 nucleotides agree with TRBD1. The CDR3 loop spans 15 amino acids. V dropped 0 bases and J dropped 4; count of bases not matched to a gene: 4. CDR1 is SGDLS, CDR2 YYNGEE, per germline. The chain's CDR3 is CASSVVGTGSYGYTF. The CDR3 nucleotides read TGTGCCAGCAGCGTAGTTGGGACAGGGTCCTATGGCTACACCTTC.